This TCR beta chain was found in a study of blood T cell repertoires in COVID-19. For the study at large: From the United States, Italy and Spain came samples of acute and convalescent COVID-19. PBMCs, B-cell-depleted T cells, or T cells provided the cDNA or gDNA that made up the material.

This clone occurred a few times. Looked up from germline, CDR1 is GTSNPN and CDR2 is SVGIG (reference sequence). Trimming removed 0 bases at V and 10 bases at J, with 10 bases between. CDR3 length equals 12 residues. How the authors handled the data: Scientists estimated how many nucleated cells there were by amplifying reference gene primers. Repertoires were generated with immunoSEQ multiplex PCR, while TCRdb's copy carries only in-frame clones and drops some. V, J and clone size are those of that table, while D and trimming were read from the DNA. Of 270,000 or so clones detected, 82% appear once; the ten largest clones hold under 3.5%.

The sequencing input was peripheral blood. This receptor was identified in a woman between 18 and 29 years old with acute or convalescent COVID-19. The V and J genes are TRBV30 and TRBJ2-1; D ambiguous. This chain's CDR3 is CAWSVRRVEQFF. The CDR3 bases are TGTGCCTGGAGTGTACGTCGCGTAGAGCAGTTCTTC.